The 5 T cell receptor beta chains reported below all come from one sample, sequenced in a study of neurological immune-mediated disorders. TCRdb fed the 5' RACE reads into MiXCR, producing one record per CDR3 protein. The data contain 40,000 to 55,000 distinct CDR3 sequences, over 9% of them seen just once; the ten biggest clones take up 21%. Sequences were obtained from PBMCs. These receptors came from a middle-aged woman with HTLV-1-associated myelopathy (HAM/TSP).

With regard to this clonotype: Just one base apart from a much larger clone, this may be a read error. The rearrangement uses TRBV10-2 and TRBJ2-2; 7 bases align to TRBD1. Germline trimming cut 6 bases from V and 6 bases from J; bases unmatched to any gene: 4. Germline V gives CDR1 WSHSY, CDR2 SAAADI. The CDR3 extends over 13 amino acids. The CDR3 DNA reads as TGCGCCAGCAGACGACAGGGTGCCGGGGAGCTGTTTTTT. Translated, it gives CASRRQGAGELFF.

Comment on this clonotype: This may come from a read error, since a much larger clone is one base off. The chain is built from TRBV9 and TRBJ2-7; 9 nucleotides line up with TRBD1. CDR3 size: 14 residues. With V trimmed by 8 bases and J by 6 bases, 12 bases remained unmatched. Per germline, CDR1 SGDLS and CDR2 YYNGEE. In DNA form, the CDR3 reads TGTGCCAGTGGCCCGGGACAGGGTTACTGCGAGCAGTACTTC. This translates into CASGPGQGYCEQYF.

This clonotype was found many times. V usage is TRBV7-2 and J usage is TRBJ1-2, with a possible D match to TRBD1 (6 bases). The V end was cut by 0 bases, the J end by 3 bases, with 8 bases between. Germline-derived CDR1 and CDR2 are SGHTA and FQGNSA. CDR3 length: 14 residues. CDR3 nucleotide sequence: TGTGCCAGCAGCTTAGCCGAGGGGGACTATGGCTACACCTTC. Translated: CASSLAEGDYGYTF.

Only a few counts were recorded for this clonotype. This chain links TRBV4-1 with TRBJ2-7; D tentatively reads TRBD1 or TRBD2 (5 bases each). The V gene's germline CDR1 is MGHRA and CDR2 YSYEKL. The CDR3 is 17 residues long. The V end lost 1 base, the J end lost 1 base, and 17 bases lay between the germline ends. The CDR3 DNA follows: TGCGCCAGCAGCCAAGTTGGGGGTGTGGGCAGGTCCTACGAGCAGTACTTC. It translates to CASSQVGGVGRSYEQYF.

This clonotype was counted at least ten times. V and J are TRBV12-3 or TRBV12-4 and TRBJ2-3; 12 bases match TRBD2. The CDR3 totals 18 residues. The junction had 9 bases not matched to a gene; V was cut back by 4 bases and J by 1 base. For the CDR3, the DNA is TGTGCCAGCAGTTCAACTCTCGGACTAGCGGGGCGCACAGATACGCAGTATTTT. Protein sequence: CASSSTLGLAGRTDTQYF.